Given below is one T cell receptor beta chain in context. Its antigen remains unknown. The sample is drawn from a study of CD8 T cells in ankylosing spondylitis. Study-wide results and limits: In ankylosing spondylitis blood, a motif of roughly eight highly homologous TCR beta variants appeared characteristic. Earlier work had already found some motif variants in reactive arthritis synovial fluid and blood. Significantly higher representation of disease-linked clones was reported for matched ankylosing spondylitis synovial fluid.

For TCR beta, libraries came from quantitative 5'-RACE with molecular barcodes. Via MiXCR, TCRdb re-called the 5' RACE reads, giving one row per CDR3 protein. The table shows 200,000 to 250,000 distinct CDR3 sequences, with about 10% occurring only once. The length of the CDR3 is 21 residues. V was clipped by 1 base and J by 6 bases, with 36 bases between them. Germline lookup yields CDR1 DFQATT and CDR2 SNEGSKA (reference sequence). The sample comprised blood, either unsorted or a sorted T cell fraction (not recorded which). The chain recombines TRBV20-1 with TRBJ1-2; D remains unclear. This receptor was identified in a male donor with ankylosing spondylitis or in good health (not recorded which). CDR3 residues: CSARGFSATSRGTGQTNGYTF. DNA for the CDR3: TGCAGTGCTAGAGGGTTTTCGGCGACCTCCCGAGGCACCGGGCAAACGAATGGCTACACCTTC.